This T cell receptor (beta chain) is from a study of cytomegalovirus exposure and HLA in healthy donors. Study-level points and caveats: It was 164 TCR beta chains that were listed as cytomegalovirus-associated. For most TCR sequences rarity was the rule, although some public TCRs occurred in many donors. A few CMV-associated chains proved CMV antigen-specific in vitro.

Comment on this clone: Its target is unknown.

Trimming cost V 4 bases and J 0 bases, with 16 bases left between them. The germline CDR1 and CDR2 sequences are MNHEY and SMNVEV (reference sequence). The length of the CDR3 is 17 residues. Sequencing used immunoSEQ multiplex PCR; TCRdb keeps in-frame clones, though not all of them. The table records roughly 64,000 clones, 90% to 95% of them present only once. The sequence was collected from a woman under 30 in good health and CMV-seropositive. V gene TRBV27 combines with J gene TRBJ1-5, with TRBD1 as a possible D gene (6 bases). The sample consisted of PBMCs. The CDR3 spells CASSSLTGHYSNQPQHF. The CDR3 nucleotides are TGTGCCAGCAGTTCCCTCACGGGACATTATAGCAATCAGCCCCAGCATTTT.